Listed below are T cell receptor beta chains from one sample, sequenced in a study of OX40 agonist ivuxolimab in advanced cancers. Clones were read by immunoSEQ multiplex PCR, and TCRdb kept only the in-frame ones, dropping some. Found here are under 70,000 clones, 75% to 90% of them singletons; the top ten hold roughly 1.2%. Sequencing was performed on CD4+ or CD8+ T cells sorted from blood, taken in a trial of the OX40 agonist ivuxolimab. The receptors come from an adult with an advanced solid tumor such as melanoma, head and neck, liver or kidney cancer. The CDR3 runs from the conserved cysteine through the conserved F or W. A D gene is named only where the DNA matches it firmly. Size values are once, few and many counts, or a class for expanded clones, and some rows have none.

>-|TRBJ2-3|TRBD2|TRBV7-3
CASSLTGLAGVDTQYF
TGTGCCAGCAGCTTAACGGGACTAGCGGGAGTAGATACGCAGTATTTT
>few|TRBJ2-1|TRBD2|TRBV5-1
CASSTEPGLAGGMQFF
TGCGCCAGCAGCACCGAGCCGGGACTAGCGGGAGGGATGCAGTTCTTC
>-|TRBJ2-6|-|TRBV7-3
CASSLSSGANVLTF
TGTGCCAGCAGCCTAAGTTCTGGGGCCAACGTCCTGACTTTC
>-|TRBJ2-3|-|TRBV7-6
CASSLGGAGSTDTQYF
TGTGCCAGCAGCTTAGGGGGGGCGGGAAGCACAGATACGCAGTATTTT
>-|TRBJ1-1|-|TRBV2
CASSEIVGGGTEAFF
TGTGCCAGCAGTGAAATCGTTGGGGGGGGCACTGAAGCTTTCTTT
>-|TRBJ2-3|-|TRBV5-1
CASSEGSTSTDTQYF
TGCGCCAGCAGTGAGGGGTCCACTAGCACAGATACGCAGTATTTT
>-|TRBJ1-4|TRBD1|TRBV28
CASSPGQGALKLFF
TGTGCCAGCAGCCCGGGACAGGGGGCCTTGAAACTGTTTTTT
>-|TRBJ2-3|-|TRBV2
CASSDSFADTQYF
TGTGCCAGCAGTGACTCTTTCGCAGATACGCAGTATTTT
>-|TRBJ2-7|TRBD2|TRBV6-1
CASSPSGRGHEQYF
TGTGCCAGCAGCCCTAGCGGGAGGGGCCACGAGCAGTACTTC
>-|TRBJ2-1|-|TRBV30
CAWTSLNSYNEQFF
TGTGCCTGGACCAGTTTGAACTCCTACAATGAGCAGTTCTTC
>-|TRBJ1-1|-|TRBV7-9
CASSLEESQGWNTEAFF
TGTGCCAGCAGCTTAGAAGAAAGCCAAGGGTGGAACACTGAAGCTTTCTTT
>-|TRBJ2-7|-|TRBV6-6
CASSSNSGEQYF
TGTGCCAGCAGTAGCAACAGTGGCGAGCAGTACTTC
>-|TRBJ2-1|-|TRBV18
CASSPGQTNEQFF
TGTGCCAGCTCACCGGGCCAGACCAATGAGCAGTTCTTC
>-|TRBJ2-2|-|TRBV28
CASREGGSWIGELFF
TGTGCCAGCCGTGAAGGGGGGAGTTGGATCGGGGAGCTGTTTTTT
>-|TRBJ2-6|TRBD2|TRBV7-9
CASSHLGGRAAGANVLTF
TGTGCCAGCAGCCATTTGGGCGGGAGGGCCGCTGGGGCCAACGTCCTGACTTTC
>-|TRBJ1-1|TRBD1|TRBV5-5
CASSLGRDRVNTEAFF
TGTGCCAGCAGCTTAGGGAGGGACAGGGTGAACACTGAAGCTTTCTTT